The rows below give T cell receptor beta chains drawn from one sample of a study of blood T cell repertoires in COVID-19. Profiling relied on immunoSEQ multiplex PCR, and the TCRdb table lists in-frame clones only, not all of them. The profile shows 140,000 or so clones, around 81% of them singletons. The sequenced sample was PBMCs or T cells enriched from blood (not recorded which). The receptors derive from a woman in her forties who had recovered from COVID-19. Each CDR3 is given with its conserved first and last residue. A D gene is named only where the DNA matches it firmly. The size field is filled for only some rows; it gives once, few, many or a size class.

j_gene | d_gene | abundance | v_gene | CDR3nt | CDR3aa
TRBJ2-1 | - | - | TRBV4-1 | TGCGCCAGCAGCCAAGTCGGGGGAATCATTGGTCGGCAGTTCTTC | CASSQVGGIIGRQFF
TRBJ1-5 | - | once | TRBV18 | TGTGCCAGCCTGGGAGATTATAGCAATCAGCCCCAGCATTTT | CASLGDYSNQPQHF
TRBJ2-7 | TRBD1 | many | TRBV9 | TGTGCCAGCAGCGTAGGTCCCGACAGGGACTACGAGCAGTACTTC | CASSVGPDRDYEQYF
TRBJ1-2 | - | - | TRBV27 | TGTGCCAGCAGCATCGGACAAAACGATGGCTACACCTTC | CASSIGQNDGYTF
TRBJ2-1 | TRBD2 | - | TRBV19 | TGTGCCAGCTGTAGCGGGGGCCACTACAATGAGCAGTTCTTC | CASCSGGHYNEQFF
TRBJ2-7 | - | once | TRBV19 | TGTGCCAGTAGTAGAGGGCGAACGGGAGAGCAGTACTTC | CASSRGRTGEQYF
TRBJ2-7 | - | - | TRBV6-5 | TGTGCCAGCAGCGTCGCAGGGAACTACGAGCAGTACTTC | CASSVAGNYEQYF
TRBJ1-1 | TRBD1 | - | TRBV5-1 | TGCGCCAGCAGGGACAGGGGGTTGAACACTGAAGCTTTCTTT | CASRDRGLNTEAFF
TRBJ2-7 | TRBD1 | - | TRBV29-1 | TGCAGCGTAACCGGGACAGGGGTTCCTAACGAGCAGTACTTC | CSVTGTGVPNEQYF
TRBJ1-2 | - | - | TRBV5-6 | TGTGCCAGCAGCTTGCCGGCTAACTATGGCTACACCTTC | CASSLPANYGYTF
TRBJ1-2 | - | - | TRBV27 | TGTGCCAGCAGTTTATCTGCTTGGGCAGGGGAAAACTATGGCTACACCTTC | CASSLSAWAGENYGYTF
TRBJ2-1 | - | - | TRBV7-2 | TGTGCCAGCAGCTTAGCGGACATGGGCGATGAGCAGTTCTTC | CASSLADMGDEQFF
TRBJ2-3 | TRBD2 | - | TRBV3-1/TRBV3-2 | TGTGCCAGCAGCCAAGATGCGGCTAGCGGGAGGGATACGCAGTATTTT | CASSQDAASGRDTQYF
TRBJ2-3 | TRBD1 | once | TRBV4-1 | TGCGCCAGCAGCCAACCGGACAGGGATGGCACAGATACGCAGTATTTT | CASSQPDRDGTDTQYF
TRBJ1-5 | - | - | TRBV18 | TGTGCCAGCTCGAGGCGGGGTGATCAGCCCCAGCATTTT | CASSRRGDQPQHF
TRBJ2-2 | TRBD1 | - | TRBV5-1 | TGCGCCAGCAGTTGGACAGGGGGCTCCGGGGAGCTGTTTTTT | CASSWTGGSGELFF
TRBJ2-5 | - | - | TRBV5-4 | TGTGCCAGCAGCTTGCCACTAGAGACCCAGTACTTC | CASSLPLETQYF
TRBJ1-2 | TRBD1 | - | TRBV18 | TGTGCCAGCTCACCACAACCGGGACAGACTAACTATGGCTACACCTTC | CASSPQPGQTNYGYTF
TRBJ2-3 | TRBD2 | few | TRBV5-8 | TGTGCCAGCAGCTTGGGTTTCTCCGGGACTAGCGGCACAGATACGCAGTATTTT | CASSLGFSGTSGTDTQYF
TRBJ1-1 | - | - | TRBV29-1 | TGCAGCGGGGGAGAACGGAGGAACACTGAAGCTTTCTTT | CSGGERRNTEAFF
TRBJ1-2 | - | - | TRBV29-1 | TGCAGCGTTGAAGGGCTCGTCTATGGCTACACCTTC | CSVEGLVYGYTF
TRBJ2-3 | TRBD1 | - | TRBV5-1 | TGCGCCAGCAGCAGGGGGCAGAGAGATACGCAGTATTTT | CASSRGQRDTQYF
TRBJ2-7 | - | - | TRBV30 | TGTGCCTGGAGCTCAAACTCGAACGACTACGAGCAGTACTTC | CAWSSNSNDYEQYF
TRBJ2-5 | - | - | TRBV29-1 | TGCAGCGTTGAGCTAGGAAGGCAGACCCAGTACTTC | CSVELGRQTQYF
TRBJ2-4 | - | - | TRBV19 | TGTGCCAGTAGTGGCGACGAGGGTTTATCGCGAGAAAACATTCAGTACTTC | CASSGDEGLSRENIQYF
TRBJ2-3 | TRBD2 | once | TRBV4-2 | TGTGCCAGCAGCCAAGAGTATGCGGGGGGCACAGATACGCAGTATTTT | CASSQEYAGGTDTQYF
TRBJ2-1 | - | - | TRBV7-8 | TGTGCCAGCAGCTTGGGAGCGACCAATGAGCAGTTCTTC | CASSLGATNEQFF
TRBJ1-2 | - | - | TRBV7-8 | TGTGCCAGCAGCGAGCGGGACCCTAGGGCCCTCGGCTACACCTTC | CASSERDPRALGYTF